This TCR beta chain was sequenced in a study of cytomegalovirus exposure and HLA in healthy donors. Whole-study results and caveats: Overall, approximately 150 TCR beta chains were annotated as cytomegalovirus-associated. Solely CMV serostatus was available to characterize immune exposure. Later analysis demonstrated an association between a missense DCLRE1C variant and TCR beta V- and J-gene trimming.

Regarding this clone: Antigen specificity is unknown.

PCR employed 60 Vbeta and 13 Jbeta primers. TCRdb's table, derived via immunoSEQ multiplex PCR, lists solely in-frame clones and lacks some. The sample records under 200,000 clones, over 70% being singletons. Input material: PBMCs. This receptor was identified in a woman between 45 and 65 years old in good health and CMV-seropositive.

The CDR3 sequence: CSVEPGGEEAFF. CDR3 bases: TGCAGCGTTGAACCCGGGGGGGAGGAAGCTTTCTTT. This chain connects TRBV29-1 to TRBJ1-1, with a possible D match to TRBD1 (5 bases). Germline-derived CDR1 and CDR2 are SQVTM and ANQGSEA. CDR3 size: 12 residues. V was pared by 2 bases and J by 8 bases, with 12 bases between.